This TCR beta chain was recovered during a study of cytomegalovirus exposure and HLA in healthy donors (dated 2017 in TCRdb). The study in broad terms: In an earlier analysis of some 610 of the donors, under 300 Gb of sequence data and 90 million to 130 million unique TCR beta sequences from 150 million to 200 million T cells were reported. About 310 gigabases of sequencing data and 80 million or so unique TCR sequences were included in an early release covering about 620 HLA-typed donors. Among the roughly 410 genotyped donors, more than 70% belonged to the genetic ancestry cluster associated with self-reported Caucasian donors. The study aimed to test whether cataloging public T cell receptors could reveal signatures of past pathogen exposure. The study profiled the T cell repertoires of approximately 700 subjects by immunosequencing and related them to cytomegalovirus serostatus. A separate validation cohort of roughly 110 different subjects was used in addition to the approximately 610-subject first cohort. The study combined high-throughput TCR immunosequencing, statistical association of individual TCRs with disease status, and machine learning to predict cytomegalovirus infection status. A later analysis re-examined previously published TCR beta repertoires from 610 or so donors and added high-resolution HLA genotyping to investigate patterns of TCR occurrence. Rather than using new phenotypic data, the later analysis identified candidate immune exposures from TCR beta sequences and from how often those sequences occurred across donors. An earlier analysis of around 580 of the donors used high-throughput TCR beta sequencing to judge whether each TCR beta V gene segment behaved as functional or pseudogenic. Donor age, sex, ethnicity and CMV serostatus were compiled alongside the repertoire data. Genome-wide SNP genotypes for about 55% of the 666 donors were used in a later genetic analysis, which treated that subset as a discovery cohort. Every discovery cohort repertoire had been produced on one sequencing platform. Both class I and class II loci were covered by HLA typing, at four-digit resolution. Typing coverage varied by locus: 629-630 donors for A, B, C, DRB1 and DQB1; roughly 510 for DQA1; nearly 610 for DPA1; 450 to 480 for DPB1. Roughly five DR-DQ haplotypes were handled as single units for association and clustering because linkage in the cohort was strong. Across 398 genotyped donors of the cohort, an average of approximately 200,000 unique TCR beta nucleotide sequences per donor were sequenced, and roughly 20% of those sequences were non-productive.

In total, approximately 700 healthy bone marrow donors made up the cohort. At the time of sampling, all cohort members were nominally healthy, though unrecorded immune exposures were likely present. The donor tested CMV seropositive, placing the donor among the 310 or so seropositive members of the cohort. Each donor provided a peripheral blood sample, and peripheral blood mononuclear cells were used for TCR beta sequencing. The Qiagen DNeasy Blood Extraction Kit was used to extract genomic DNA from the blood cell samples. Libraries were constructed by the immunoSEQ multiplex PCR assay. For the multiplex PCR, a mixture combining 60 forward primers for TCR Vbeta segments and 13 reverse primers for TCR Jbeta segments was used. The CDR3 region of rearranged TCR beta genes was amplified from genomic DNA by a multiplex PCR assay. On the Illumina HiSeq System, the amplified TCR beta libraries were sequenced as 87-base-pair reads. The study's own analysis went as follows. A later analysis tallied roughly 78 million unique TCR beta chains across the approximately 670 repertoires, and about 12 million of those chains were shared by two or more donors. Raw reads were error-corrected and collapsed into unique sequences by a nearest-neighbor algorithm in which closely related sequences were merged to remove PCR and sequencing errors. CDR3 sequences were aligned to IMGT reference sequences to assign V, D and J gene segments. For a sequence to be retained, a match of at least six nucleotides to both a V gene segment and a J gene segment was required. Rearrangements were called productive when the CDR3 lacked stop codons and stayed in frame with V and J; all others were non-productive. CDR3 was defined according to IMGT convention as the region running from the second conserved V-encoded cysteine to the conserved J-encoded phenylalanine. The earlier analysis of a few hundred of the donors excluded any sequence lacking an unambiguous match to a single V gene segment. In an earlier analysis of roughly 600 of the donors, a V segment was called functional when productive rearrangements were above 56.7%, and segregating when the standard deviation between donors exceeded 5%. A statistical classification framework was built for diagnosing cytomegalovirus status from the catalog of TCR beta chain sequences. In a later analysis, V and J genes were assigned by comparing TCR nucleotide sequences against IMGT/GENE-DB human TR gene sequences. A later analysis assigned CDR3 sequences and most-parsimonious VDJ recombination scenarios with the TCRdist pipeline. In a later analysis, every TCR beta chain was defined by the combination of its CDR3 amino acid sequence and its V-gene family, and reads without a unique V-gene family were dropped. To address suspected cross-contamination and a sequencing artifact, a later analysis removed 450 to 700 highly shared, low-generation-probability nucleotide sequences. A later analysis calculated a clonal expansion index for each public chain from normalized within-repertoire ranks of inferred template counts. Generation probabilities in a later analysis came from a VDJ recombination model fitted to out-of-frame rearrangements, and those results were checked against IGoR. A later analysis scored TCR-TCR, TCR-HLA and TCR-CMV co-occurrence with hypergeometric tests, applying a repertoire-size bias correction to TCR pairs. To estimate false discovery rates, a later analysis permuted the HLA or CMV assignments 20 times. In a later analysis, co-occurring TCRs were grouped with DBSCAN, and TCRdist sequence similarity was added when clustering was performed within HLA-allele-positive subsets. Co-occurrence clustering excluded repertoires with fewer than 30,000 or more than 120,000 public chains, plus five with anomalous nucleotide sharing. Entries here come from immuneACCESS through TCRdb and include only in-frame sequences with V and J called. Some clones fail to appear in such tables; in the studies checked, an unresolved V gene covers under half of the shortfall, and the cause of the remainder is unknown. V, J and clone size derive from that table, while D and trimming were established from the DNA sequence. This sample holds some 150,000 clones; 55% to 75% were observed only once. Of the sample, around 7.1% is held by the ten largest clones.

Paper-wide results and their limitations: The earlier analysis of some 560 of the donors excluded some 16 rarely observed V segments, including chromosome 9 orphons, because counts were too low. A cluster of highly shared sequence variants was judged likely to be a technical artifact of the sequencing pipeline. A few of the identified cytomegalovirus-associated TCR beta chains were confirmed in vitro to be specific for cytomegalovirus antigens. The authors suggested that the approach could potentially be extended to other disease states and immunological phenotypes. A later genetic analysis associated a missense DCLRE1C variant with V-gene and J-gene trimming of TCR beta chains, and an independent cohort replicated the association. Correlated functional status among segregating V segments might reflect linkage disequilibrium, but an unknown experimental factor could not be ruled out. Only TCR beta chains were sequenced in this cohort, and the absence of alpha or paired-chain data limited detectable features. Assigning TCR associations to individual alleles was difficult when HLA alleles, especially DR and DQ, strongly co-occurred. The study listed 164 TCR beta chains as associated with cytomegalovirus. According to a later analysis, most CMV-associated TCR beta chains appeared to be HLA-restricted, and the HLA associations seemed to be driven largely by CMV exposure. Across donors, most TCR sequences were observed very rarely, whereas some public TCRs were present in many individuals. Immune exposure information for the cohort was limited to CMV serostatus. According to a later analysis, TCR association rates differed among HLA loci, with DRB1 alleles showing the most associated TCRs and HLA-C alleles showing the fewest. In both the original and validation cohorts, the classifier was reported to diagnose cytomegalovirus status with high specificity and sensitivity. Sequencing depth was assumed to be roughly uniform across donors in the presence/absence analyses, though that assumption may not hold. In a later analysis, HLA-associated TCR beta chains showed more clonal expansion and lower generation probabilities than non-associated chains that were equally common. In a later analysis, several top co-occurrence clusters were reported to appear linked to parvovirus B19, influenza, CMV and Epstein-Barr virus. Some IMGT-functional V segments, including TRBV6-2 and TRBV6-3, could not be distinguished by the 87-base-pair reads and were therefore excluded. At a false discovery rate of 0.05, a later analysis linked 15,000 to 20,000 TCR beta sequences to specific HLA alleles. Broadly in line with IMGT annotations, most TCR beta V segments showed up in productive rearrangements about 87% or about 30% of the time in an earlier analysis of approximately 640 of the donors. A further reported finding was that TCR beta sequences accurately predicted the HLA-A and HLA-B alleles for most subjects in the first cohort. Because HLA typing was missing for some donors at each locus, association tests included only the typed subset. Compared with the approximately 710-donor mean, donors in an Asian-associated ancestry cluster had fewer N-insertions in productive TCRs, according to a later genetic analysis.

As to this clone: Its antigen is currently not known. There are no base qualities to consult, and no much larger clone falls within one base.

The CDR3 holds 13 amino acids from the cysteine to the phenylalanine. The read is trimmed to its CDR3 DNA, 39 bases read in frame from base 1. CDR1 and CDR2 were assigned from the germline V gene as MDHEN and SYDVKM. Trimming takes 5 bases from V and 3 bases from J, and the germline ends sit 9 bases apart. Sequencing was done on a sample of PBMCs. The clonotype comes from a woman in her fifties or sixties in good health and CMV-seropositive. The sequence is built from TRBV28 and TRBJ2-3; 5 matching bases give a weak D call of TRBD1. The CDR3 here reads CASSQAGTDTQYF. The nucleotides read TGTGCCAGCAGTCAAGCAGGGACAGATACGCAGTATTTT.